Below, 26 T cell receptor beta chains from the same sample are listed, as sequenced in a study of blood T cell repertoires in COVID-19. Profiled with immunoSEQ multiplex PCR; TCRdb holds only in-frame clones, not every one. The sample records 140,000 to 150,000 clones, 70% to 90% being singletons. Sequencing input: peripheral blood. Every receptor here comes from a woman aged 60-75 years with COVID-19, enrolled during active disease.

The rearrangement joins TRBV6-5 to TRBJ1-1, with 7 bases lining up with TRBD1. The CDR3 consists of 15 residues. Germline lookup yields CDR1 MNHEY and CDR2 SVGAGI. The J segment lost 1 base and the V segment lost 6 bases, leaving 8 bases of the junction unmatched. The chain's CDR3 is CASRLWTGRNTEAFF. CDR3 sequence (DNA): TGTGCCAGCAGATTATGGACAGGCCGGAACACTGAAGCTTTCTTT.

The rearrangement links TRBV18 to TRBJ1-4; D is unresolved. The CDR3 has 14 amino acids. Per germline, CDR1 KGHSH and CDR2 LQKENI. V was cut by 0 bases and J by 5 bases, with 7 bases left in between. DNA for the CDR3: TGTGCCAGCTCACCACCGTCCCAAAATGAAAAACTGTTTTTT. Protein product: CASSPPSQNEKLFF.

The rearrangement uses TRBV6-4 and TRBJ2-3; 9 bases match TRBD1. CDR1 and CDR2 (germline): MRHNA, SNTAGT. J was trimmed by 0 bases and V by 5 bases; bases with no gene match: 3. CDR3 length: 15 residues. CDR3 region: CASSPDRGSTDTQYF. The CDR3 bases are TGTGCCAGCAGTCCGGACAGGGGTAGCACAGATACGCAGTATTTT.

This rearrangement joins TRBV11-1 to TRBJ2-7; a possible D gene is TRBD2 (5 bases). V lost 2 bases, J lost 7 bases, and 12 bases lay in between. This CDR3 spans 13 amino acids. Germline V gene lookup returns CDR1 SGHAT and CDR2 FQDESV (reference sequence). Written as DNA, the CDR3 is TGTGCCAGCAGCTTAAACACTAGAGATGAGCAGTACTTC. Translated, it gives CASSLNTRDEQYF.

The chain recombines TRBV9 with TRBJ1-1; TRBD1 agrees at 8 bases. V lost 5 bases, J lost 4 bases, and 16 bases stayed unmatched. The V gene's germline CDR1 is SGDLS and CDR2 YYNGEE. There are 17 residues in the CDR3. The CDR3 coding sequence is TGTGCCAGCAGTGCTGTGGGGACAGGACTAGGTCCCACTGAAGCTTTCTTT. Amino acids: CASSAVGTGLGPTEAFF. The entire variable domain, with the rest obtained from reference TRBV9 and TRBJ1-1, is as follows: DSGVTQTPKHLITATGQRVTLRCSPRSGDLSVYWYQQSLDQGLQFLIQYYNGEERAKGNILERFSAQQFPDLHSELNLSSLELGDSALYFCASSAVGTGLGPTEAFFGQGTRLTVV.

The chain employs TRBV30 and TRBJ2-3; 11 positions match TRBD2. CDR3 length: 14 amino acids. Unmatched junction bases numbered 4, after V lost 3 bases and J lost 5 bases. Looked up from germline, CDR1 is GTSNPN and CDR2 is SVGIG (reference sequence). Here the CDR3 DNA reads TGTGCCTGGAGGATAGCGGGGGGGAGAGATACGCAGTATTTT. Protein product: CAWRIAGGRDTQYF.

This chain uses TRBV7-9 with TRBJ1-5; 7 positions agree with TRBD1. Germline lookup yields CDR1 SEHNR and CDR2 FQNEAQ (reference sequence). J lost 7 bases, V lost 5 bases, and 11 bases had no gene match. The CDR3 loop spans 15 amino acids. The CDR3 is CASSVGGTEGQPQHF. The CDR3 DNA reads TGTGCCAGCAGCGTCGGCGGGACAGAGGGCCAGCCCCAGCATTTT.

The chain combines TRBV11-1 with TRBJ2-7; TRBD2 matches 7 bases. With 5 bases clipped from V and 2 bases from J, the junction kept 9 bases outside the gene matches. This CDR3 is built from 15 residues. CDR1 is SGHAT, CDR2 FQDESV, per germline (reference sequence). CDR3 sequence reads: CASSPAGLKTYEQYF. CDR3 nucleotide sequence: TGTGCCAGCAGCCCAGCGGGACTTAAAACCTACGAGCAGTACTTC.

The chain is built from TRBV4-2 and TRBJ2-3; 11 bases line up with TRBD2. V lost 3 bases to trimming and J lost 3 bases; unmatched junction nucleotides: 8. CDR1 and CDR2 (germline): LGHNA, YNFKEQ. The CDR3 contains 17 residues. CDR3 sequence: CASSQGLTSGATDTQYF. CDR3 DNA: TGTGCCAGCAGCCAGGGGCTGACTAGCGGGGCGACAGATACGCAGTATTTT.

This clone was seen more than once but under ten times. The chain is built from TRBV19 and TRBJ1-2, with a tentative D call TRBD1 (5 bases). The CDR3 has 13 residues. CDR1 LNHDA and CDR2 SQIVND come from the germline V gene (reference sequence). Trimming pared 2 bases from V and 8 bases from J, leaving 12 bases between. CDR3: CASSISPREGYTF. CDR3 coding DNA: TGTGCCAGTAGTATATCACCCAGGGAAGGCTACACCTTC. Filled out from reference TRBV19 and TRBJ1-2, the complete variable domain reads DGGITQSPKYLFRKEGQNVTLSCEQNLNHDAMYWYRQDPGQGLRLIYYSQIVNDFQKGDIAEGYSVSREKKESFPLTVTSAQKNPTAFYLCASSISPREGYTFGSGTRLTVV.

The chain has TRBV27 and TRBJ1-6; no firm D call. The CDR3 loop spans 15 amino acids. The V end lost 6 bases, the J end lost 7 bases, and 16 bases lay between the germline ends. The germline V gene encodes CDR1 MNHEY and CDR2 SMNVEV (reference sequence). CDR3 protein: CASSHDPGLNSPLHF. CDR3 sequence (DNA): TGTGCCAGCAGCCACGACCCAGGACTCAATTCACCCCTCCACTTT.

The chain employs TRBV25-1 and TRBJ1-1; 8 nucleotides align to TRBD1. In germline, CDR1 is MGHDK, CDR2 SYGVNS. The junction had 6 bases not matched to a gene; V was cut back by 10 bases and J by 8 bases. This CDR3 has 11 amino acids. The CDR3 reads CATGGLMEAFF. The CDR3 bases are TGTGCCACAGGGGGCTTGATGGAAGCTTTCTTT.

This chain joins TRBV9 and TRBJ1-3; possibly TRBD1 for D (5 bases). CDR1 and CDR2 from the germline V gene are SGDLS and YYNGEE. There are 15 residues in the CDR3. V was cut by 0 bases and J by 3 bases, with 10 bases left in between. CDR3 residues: CASSVAGNYGNTIYF. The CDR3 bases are TGTGCCAGCAGCGTAGCAGGGAATTATGGAAACACCATATATTTT. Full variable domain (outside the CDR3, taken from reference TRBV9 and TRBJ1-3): DSGVTQTPKHLITATGQRVTLRCSPRSGDLSVYWYQQSLDQGLQFLIQYYNGEERAKGNILERFSAQQFPDLHSELNLSSLELGDSALYFCASSVAGNYGNTIYFGEGSWLTVV.

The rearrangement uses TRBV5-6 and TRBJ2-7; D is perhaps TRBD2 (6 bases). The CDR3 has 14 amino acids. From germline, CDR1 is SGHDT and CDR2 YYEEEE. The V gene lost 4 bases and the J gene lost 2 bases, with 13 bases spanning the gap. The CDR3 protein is CASSAGLTPYEQYF. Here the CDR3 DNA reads TGTGCCAGCAGCGCGGGACTCACACCCTACGAGCAGTACTTC.

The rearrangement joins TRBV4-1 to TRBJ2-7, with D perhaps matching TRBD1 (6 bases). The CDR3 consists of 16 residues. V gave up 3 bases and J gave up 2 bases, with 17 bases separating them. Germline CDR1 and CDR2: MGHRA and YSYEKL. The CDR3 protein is CASSHVSGRTAYEQYF. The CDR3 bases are TGCGCCAGCAGCCATGTTTCGGGTCGGACAGCCTACGAGCAGTACTTC.

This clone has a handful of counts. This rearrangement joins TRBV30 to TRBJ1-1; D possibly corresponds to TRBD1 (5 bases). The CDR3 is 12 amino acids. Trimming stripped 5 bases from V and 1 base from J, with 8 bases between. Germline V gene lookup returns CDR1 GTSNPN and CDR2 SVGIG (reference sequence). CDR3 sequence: CAWGQGNTEAFF. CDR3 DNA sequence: TGTGCCTGGGGTCAGGGGAACACTGAAGCTTTCTTT.

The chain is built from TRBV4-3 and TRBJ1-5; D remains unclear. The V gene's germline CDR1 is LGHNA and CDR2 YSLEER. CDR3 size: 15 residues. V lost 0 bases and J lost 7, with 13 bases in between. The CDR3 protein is CASSQDLAVGQPQHF. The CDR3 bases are TGCGCCAGCAGCCAAGATCTGGCGGTAGGACAGCCCCAGCATTTT.

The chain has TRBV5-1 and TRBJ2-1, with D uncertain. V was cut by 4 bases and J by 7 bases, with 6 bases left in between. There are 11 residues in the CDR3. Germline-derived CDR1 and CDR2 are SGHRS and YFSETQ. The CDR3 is CASSLSNEQFF. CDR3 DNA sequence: TGCGCCAGCAGCCTGAGTAATGAGCAGTTCTTC.

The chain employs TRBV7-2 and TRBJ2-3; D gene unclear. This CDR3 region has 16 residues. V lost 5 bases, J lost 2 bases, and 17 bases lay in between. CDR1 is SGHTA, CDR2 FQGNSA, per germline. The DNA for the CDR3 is TGTGCCAGCAGCATCCTACAGTTCTCTTCCACAGATACGCAGTATTTT. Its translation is CASSILQFSSTDTQYF.

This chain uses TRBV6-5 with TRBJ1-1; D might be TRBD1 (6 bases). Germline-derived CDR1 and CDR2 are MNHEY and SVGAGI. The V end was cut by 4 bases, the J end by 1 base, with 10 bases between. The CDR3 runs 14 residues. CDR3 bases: TGTGCCAGCAGTTCAGACAGGAAGAACACTGAAGCTTTCTTT. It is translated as CASSSDRKNTEAFF.

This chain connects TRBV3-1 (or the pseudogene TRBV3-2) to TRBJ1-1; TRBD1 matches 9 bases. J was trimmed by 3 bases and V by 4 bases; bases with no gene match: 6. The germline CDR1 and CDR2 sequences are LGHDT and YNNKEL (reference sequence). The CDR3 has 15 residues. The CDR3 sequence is CASSPRTGVDTEAFF. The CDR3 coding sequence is TGTGCCAGCAGCCCACGGACAGGGGTCGACACTGAAGCTTTCTTT.

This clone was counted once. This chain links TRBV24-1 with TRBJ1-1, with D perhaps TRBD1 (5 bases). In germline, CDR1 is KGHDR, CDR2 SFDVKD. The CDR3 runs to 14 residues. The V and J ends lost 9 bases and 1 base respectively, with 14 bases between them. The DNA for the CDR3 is TGTGCCACCGGCAAGACAGCCCCGAACACTGAAGCTTTCTTT. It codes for CATGKTAPNTEAFF.

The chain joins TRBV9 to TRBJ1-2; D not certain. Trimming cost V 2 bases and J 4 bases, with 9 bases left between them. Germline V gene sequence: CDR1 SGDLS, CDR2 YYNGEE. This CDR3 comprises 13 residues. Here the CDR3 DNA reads TGTGCCAGCAGCGTTGGCGAGGGCTATGGCTACACCTTC. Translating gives CASSVGEGYGYTF.

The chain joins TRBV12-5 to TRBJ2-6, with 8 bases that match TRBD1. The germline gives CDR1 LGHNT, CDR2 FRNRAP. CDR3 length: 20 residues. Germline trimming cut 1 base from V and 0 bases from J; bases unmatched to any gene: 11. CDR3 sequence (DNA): TGTGCTAGTGGTTTGGGATCTTGGGACAGGTATATCTCTGGGGCCAACGTCCTGACTTTC. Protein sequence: CASGLGSWDRYISGANVLTF.

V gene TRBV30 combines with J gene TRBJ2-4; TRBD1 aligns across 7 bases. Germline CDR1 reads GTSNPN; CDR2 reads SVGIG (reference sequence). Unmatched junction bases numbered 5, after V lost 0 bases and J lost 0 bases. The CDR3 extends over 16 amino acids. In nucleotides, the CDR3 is TGTGCCTGGAGTGTAATGGGACAGATAGCCAAAAACATTCAGTACTTC. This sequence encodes CAWSVMGQIAKNIQYF.

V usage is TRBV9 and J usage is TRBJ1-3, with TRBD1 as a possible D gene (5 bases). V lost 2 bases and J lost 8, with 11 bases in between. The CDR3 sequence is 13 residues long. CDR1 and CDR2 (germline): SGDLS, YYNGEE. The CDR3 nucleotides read TGTGCCAGCAGCGTGGACATCGAGGACACCATATATTTT. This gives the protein CASSVDIEDTIYF.